Sequencing of this TCR beta chain was carried out in a study of OX40 agonist ivuxolimab in advanced cancers. The assay was immunoSEQ multiplex PCR, and TCRdb's table has in-frame clones only and misses some. The table includes approximately 60,000 clones, 92% detected once. The ends were cut back, 10 bases at V and 4 bases at J, with 18 bases in the middle. Per germline, CDR1 ENHRY and CDR2 SYGVKD. CDR3 length: 14 amino acids. This clone has a single count. The sample was CD4+ or CD8+ T cells sorted from blood, taken in a trial of the OX40 agonist ivuxolimab. The clonotype comes from an adult with an advanced solid tumor such as melanoma, head and neck, liver or kidney cancer. The rearrangement links TRBV10-3 to TRBJ2-3, with a tentative D call TRBD2 (6 bases). DNA of the CDR3: TGTGCCACGACGACTAGTCCGCCGGCAGATACGCAGTATTTT. It encodes CATTTSPPADTQYF.